Shown below are 12 T cell receptor beta chains from a single sample sequenced in a study of OX40 agonist ivuxolimab in advanced cancers. Method: immunoSEQ multiplex PCR; TCRdb's copy keeps in-frame clones and lacks some. This table has under 35,000 clones, around 85% appearing once. The sample in question was CD4+ or CD8+ T cells sorted from blood, obtained in a trial of the OX40 agonist ivuxolimab. These receptors were taken from an adult with an advanced solid tumor such as melanoma, head and neck, liver or kidney cancer.

The chain joins TRBV30 to TRBJ1-3; D remains unclear. In germline, CDR1 is GTSNPN, CDR2 SVGIG (reference sequence). Deletions cut 3 bases from V and 3 bases from J, with 9 bases between. CDR3 length: 13 residues. CDR3 sequence: CAWRGLGGNTIYF. As DNA, the CDR3 is TGTGCCTGGAGAGGGCTAGGTGGAAACACCATATATTTT.

This chain uses TRBV27 with TRBJ2-5; D could derive from TRBD1 or TRBD2 (5 bases each). Germline lookup yields CDR1 MNHEY and CDR2 SMNVEV (reference sequence). CDR3 length: 13 residues. Trimming cost V 6 bases and J 4 bases, with 12 bases left between them. In DNA form, the CDR3 reads TGTGCCAGCAGGAGGGGATCCGGAGAGACCCAGTACTTC. This gives the protein CASRRGSGETQYF.

The chain carries TRBV9 and TRBJ1-1; the match to TRBD1 covers 9 bases. Unmatched junction bases numbered 7, after V lost 0 bases and J lost 4 bases. The germline gives CDR1 SGDLS, CDR2 YYNGEE. This CDR3 has 16 amino acids. CDR3 loop: CASSVGRTGVFTEAFF. For the CDR3, the DNA is TGTGCCAGCAGCGTAGGACGGACAGGGGTATTCACTGAAGCTTTCTTT.

The rearrangement joins TRBV7-2 to TRBJ2-7, with 11 bases identical to TRBD2. This CDR3 region has 17 residues. The J segment lost 4 bases and the V segment lost 3 bases, leaving 11 bases of the junction unmatched. CDR1 SGHTA and CDR2 FQGNSA come from the germline V gene. As DNA, the CDR3 is TGTGCCAGCAGCTTTGGGTTACTAGCGGGGGCCGGGTACGAGCAGTACTTC. Translated, it gives CASSFGLLAGAGYEQYF.

About this clone: The sample carries other DNA sequences with the same CDR3. The rearrangement uses TRBV5-1 and TRBJ1-2; D gene ambiguous. The CDR3 loop spans 14 amino acids. Germline V gives CDR1 SGHRS, CDR2 YFSETQ. Trimming removed 1 base from V and 2 bases from J, with 9 bases in between. CDR3 loop: CASSLSPANYGYTF. The DNA for the CDR3 is TGCGCCAGCAGCTTGTCTCCAGCCAACTATGGCTACACCTTC.

The chain carries TRBV5-1 and TRBJ1-4; maybe TRBD1 (6 bases). V was shortened by 4 bases and J by 3 bases, with 13 bases between the two germline ends. CDR3 length equals 15 residues. Germline-derived CDR1 and CDR2 are SGHRS and YFSETQ. The CDR3 coding sequence is TGCGCCAGCAGCCCGTGGGGGCAGGCTAATGAAAAACTGTTTTTT. Encoded protein: CASSPWGQANEKLFF. Full variable domain (remainder filled in from reference TRBV5-1 and TRBJ1-4): KAGVTQTPRYLIKTRGQQVTLSCSPISGHRSVSWYQQTPGQGLQFLFEYFSETQRNKGNFPGRFSGRQFSNSRSEMNVSTLELGDSALYLCASSPWGQANEKLFFGSGTQLSVL.

This clone was recorded a few times. The chain employs TRBV7-9 and TRBJ1-2; 7 bases agree with TRBD1. Germline values: CDR1 SEHNR, CDR2 FQNEAQ (reference sequence). V gave up 5 bases and J gave up 4 bases; unmatched junction bases: 7. The CDR3 length is 14 residues. This CDR3 is CASSPRQGAYGYTF. The CDR3 DNA is TGTGCCAGCAGCCCGCGACAGGGCGCCTATGGCTACACCTTC.

V and J are TRBV5-6 and TRBJ2-3; 9 nucleotides align to TRBD2. V shed 0 bases and J 2 bases; nucleotides not matched to a gene: 4. Germline lookup yields CDR1 SGHDT and CDR2 YYEEEE. There are 16 residues in the CDR3. The CDR3 DNA sequence: TGTGCCAGCAGCTTGGCAGCGGGGGGAGCCACAGATACGCAGTATTTT. The encoded protein is CASSLAAGGATDTQYF.

The chain uses TRBV18 and TRBJ2-2; D is ambiguous. This CDR3 contains 14 residues. The germline CDR1 and CDR2 sequences are KGHSH and LQKENI. V was trimmed by 3 bases and J by 5 bases, leaving 10 bases between them. The chain's CDR3 is CASSPRFGTGELFF. DNA for the CDR3: TGTGCCAGCTCACCTAGGTTTGGGACCGGGGAGCTGTTTTTT.

This clone has a handful of counts. The chain recombines TRBV27 with TRBJ1-3, with D tentatively TRBD1 (6 bases). Trimming cost V 6 bases and J 2 bases, with 14 bases left between them. The germline V gene encodes CDR1 MNHEY and CDR2 SMNVEV (reference sequence). This CDR3 comprises 15 residues. CDR3 loop: CASRSWTATGNTIYF. The CDR3 bases are TGTGCCAGCAGATCCTGGACAGCCACTGGAAACACCATATATTTT.

The chain couples TRBV7-6 to TRBJ2-3; TRBD2 might be the D (5 bases). Germline V gene lookup returns CDR1 SGHVS and CDR2 FNYEAQ. The CDR3 extends over 16 amino acids. Trimming removed 1 base at V and 4 bases at J, with 15 bases between. CDR3 bases: TGTGCCAGCAGCTTAGGCCCGGACTCCGGGGCAGATACGCAGTATTTT. Translation gives CASSLGPDSGADTQYF.

The rearrangement links TRBV29-1 to TRBJ2-2; 7 bases are a match to TRBD1. The junction had 8 bases not matched to a gene; V was cut back by 4 bases and J by 3 bases. Germline V gene sequence: CDR1 SQVTM, CDR2 ANQGSEA. The CDR3 totals 15 residues. The CDR3 DNA sequence: TGCAGCGTTGGATCCAGCAGGGGGTACACCGGGGAGCTGTTTTTT. Translation gives CSVGSSRGYTGELFF.